One and the same sample provided the 30 T cell receptor beta chains below, sequenced in a study of CXCR3-negative and CXCR3-positive naive CD8 T cells. It was by 5' RACE with UMI labels that the TRB cDNA libraries were prepared. Following a re-call of the 5' RACE reads, TCRdb has one entry per CDR3 protein and lacks DNA. The specimen's table records roughly 86,000 distinct CDR3 sequences. The sequencing input was naive CXCR3- CD8+ T cells from blood. As for subset: CD45RO-CCR7+CD27+CD95- naive CD8+ T cells lacking CXCR3 (TNR3-). These receptors originate from a human donor in good health. Some clones in this sample may be carry-over from other donors' samples.

V gene TRBV2 combines with J gene TRBJ1-5; as DNA is missing, the TRBD1 call by TCRdb cannot be tested. The germline CDR1 and CDR2 sequences are SNHLY and FYNNEI. This CDR3 has 15 residues. CDR3 protein: CASSSGTDSNQPQHF.

This sequence joins TRBV14 and TRBJ2-3; lacking DNA, the TRBD1 call made by TCRdb goes unchecked. Germline CDR1 is SGHDN and CDR2 is FVKESK. This CDR3 comprises 15 residues. CDR3 residues: CASSQGTASTDTQYF.

J is TRBJ2-7 and V is TRBV5-1; with no DNA, the TCRdb D assignment of TRBD1 cannot be verified. Germline-derived CDR1 and CDR2 are SGHRS and YFSETQ. The CDR3 has 15 residues. This chain's CDR3 is CAGSSGQGISYEQYF.

The chain joins TRBV7-9 to TRBJ1-2; TCRdb names TRBD1, which stays unverified in the absence of DNA. Germline assignment: CDR1 SEHNR and CDR2 FQNEAQ (reference sequence). The CDR3 loop spans 13 amino acids. The CDR3 here is CASSWDSNYGYTF.

J is TRBJ1-1 and V is TRBV4-3. This CDR3 spans 17 amino acids. Looked up from germline, CDR1 is LGHNA and CDR2 is YSLEER. CDR3 in amino acids: CASSQSSGSPGGTEAFF.

V gene TRBV4-2 combines with J gene TRBJ1-2. The CDR3 consists of 14 residues. The germline gives CDR1 LGHNA, CDR2 YNFKEQ. The CDR3 sequence is CASSQAFVSDGYTF.

The chain couples TRBV5-4 to TRBJ2-5; TCRdb's D gene call, TRBD2, goes unchecked for lack of DNA. Per germline, CDR1 SGHNT and CDR2 YYREEE (reference sequence). This CDR3 has 15 residues. Here the CDR3 reads CASSLLAGDQETQYF.

V and J are TRBV28 and TRBJ1-6; the D gene TCRdb calls, TRBD1, cannot be checked with no DNA. Germline loops: CDR1 MDHEN, CDR2 SYDVKM. CDR3 length: 11 amino acids. This chain's CDR3 is CASSPQGPLHF. Supplemented by reference TRBV28 and TRBJ1-6, the full variable domain reads DVKVTQSSRYLVKRTGEKVFLECVQDMDHENMFWYRQDPGLGLRLIYFSYDVKMKEKGDIPEGYSVSREKKERFSLILESASTNQTSMYLCASSPQGPLHFGNGTRLTVT.

The V call is TRBV29-1, the J call TRBJ2-2; TCRdb names TRBD1, which stays unverified in the absence of DNA. The CDR3 has 15 residues. The germline gives CDR1 SQVTM, CDR2 ANQGSEA. This CDR3 is CSVVGWGARTGELFF.

The chain couples TRBV6-2 or TRBV6-3 to TRBJ2-1. From germline, CDR1 is MNHEY and CDR2 SVGEGT. This CDR3 is built from 14 residues. CDR3 region: CASSLENSYNEQFF.

The V gene is TRBV20-1, the J gene TRBJ1-1. Germline lookup yields CDR1 DFQATT and CDR2 SNEGSKA (reference sequence). This CDR3 comprises 13 residues. The CDR3 is CSARKQRNTEAFF.

The rearrangement joins TRBV11-2 to TRBJ2-1; checking the TCRdb D call of TRBD2 is not possible without DNA. The CDR3 is 17 residues long. CDR1 SGHAT and CDR2 FQNNGV come from the germline V gene. CDR3 loop: CASSIGLAGGDYNEQFF.

This chain uses TRBV19 with TRBJ1-2; TCRdb's D gene call, TRBD1, goes unchecked for lack of DNA. The CDR3 spans 15 residues. Germline CDR1 LNHDA, CDR2 SQIVND (reference sequence). CDR3 sequence: CASSIPGDSRNGYTF.

V and J are TRBV7-6 and TRBJ2-5; TCRdb outputs TRBD1, but without DNA this stays unchecked. CDR3 length: 14 residues. CDR1 and CDR2 (germline): SGHVS, FNYEAQ. CDR3: CASSLAPGLETQYF. Looking up the rest from reference TRBV7-6 and TRBJ2-5 gives the full variable domain: GAGVSQSPRYKVTKRGQDVALRCDPISGHVSLYWYRQALGQGPEFLTYFNYEAQQDKSGLPNDRFSAERPEGSISTLTIQRTEQRDSAMYRCASSLAPGLETQYFGPGTRLLVL.

The V call is TRBV7-6, the J call TRBJ2-3; absent DNA, TCRdb's TRBD1 call cannot be checked. The germline V gene has CDR1 SGHVS and CDR2 FNYEAQ. CDR3 length equals 12 residues. The CDR3 region is CASSLPGRTQYF. Together with reference TRBV7-6 and TRBJ2-3, the CDR3 gives the full variable domain: GAGVSQSPRYKVTKRGQDVALRCDPISGHVSLYWYRQALGQGPEFLTYFNYEAQQDKSGLPNDRFSAERPEGSISTLTIQRTEQRDSAMYRCASSLPGRTQYFGPGTRLTVL.

The chain uses TRBV29-1 and TRBJ2-1; TCRdb outputs TRBD1, but without DNA this stays unchecked. This CDR3 spans 13 amino acids. The germline V gene encodes CDR1 SQVTM and CDR2 ANQGSEA. CDR3 sequence reads: CSVPGDRENEPFF.

The CDR3 spells CAISDVGGEDTQYF. J is TRBJ2-3 and V is TRBV10-3; the TCRdb D gene call, TRBD1, has no DNA to confirm it. Per germline, CDR1 ENHRY and CDR2 SYGVKD. This CDR3 contains 14 residues.

CDR3 sequence reads: CASSLNPWSLNSPLHF. This chain links TRBV12-3 or TRBV12-4 with TRBJ1-6. The CDR3 is 16 residues long.

V usage is TRBV7-3 and J usage is TRBJ2-3. This CDR3 comprises 12 residues. CDR1 and CDR2 (germline): SGHTA, FQGTGA. The CDR3 spells CASNLGDDTQYF.

V and J are TRBV6-2 or TRBV6-3 and TRBJ2-2; TCRdb calls TRBD2, which cannot be checked without DNA. This CDR3 region has 18 residues. Germline loops: CDR1 MNHEY, CDR2 SVGEGT. The CDR3 sequence: CASGLIGPGLADTGELFF.

The chain has TRBV19 and TRBJ1-1; TCRdb lists TRBD1, though no DNA is available to test this call. Germline CDR1 and CDR2: LNHDA and SQIVND (reference sequence). CDR3 size: 13 residues. The CDR3 here is CASNPWDSTEAFF.

This chain connects TRBV7-9 to TRBJ1-1. Germline loops: CDR1 SEHNR, CDR2 FQNEAQ (reference sequence). This CDR3 contains 18 residues. The chain's CDR3 is CASSRFELGMEGKAEAFF.

This chain links TRBV7-9 with TRBJ1-5. This CDR3 has 12 amino acids. Germline CDR1 and CDR2: SEHNR and FQNEAQ (reference sequence). CDR3 in amino acids: CASSEDSQPQHF.

This sequence joins TRBV29-1 and TRBJ2-1; absent DNA, TCRdb's TRBD1 call cannot be checked. This CDR3 is built from 11 residues. Germline CDR1 SQVTM, CDR2 ANQGSEA. This CDR3 reads CSTDIYNEQFF.

The rearrangement joins TRBV25-1 to TRBJ1-1; TCRdb reports TRBD1, a call that lacks DNA to check it against. CDR1 and CDR2 (germline): MGHDK, SYGVNS. This CDR3 has 15 residues. The CDR3 sequence is CASSDLSAGLGEAFF.

The chain has TRBV28 and TRBJ2-3; there is no DNA to check the TCRdb D call of TRBD2. The CDR3 spans 15 residues. Germline assignment: CDR1 MDHEN and CDR2 SYDVKM. CDR3 amino acids: CASSLGGKSTDTQYF. The entire variable domain, with the rest obtained from reference TRBV28 and TRBJ2-3, is as follows: DVKVTQSSRYLVKRTGEKVFLECVQDMDHENMFWYRQDPGLGLRLIYFSYDVKMKEKGDIPEGYSVSREKKERFSLILESASTNQTSMYLCASSLGGKSTDTQYFGPGTRLTVL.

This chain links TRBV29-1 with TRBJ1-2; TCRdb names TRBD1, which stays unverified in the absence of DNA. Per the germline V gene, CDR1 is SQVTM and CDR2 is ANQGSEA. This CDR3 has 13 amino acids. The CDR3 spells CSVEDGGYGGYTF. Using reference TRBV29-1 and TRBJ1-2 for the parts outside the CDR3, the full variable domain is SAVISQKPSRDICQRGTSLTIQCQVDSQVTMMFWYRQQPGQSLTLIATANQGSEATYESGFVIDKFPISRPNLTFSTLTVSNMSPEDSSIYLCSVEDGGYGGYTFGSGTRLTVV.

The J gene is TRBJ1-4, the V gene TRBV10-3; TCRdb lists TRBD1, though no DNA is available to test this call. CDR1 is ENHRY and CDR2 is SYGVKD in the germline V gene. The CDR3 loop spans 15 amino acids. The CDR3 is CAISSPEGANEKLFF.

The chain is built from TRBV5-1 and TRBJ2-1; TCRdb reports TRBD1, a call that lacks DNA to check it against. CDR1 SGHRS and CDR2 YFSETQ come from the germline V gene. The CDR3 is 18 residues long. CDR3 sequence reads: CASSLDGSGGLSYNEQFF. The complete variable domain, with remaining parts taken from reference TRBV5-1 and TRBJ2-1, reads KAGVTQTPRYLIKTRGQQVTLSCSPISGHRSVSWYQQTPGQGLQFLFEYFSETQRNKGNFPGRFSGRQFSNSRSEMNVSTLELGDSALYLCASSLDGSGGLSYNEQFFGPGTRLTVL.

The chain has TRBV29-1 and TRBJ1-2; the D call from TCRdb, TRBD1, cannot be confirmed without DNA. This CDR3 comprises 14 residues. The germline CDR1 and CDR2 sequences are SQVTM and ANQGSEA. The CDR3 loop reads CSVGGGQTGHGYTF.